This T cell receptor (beta chain) was captured in a study of blood T cell repertoires in COVID-19. Overall study context: Specimens from acute and convalescent COVID-19 originated in the United States, Italy and Spain. T cells, B-cell-depleted T cells, or PBMCs provided the cDNA or gDNA that served as material.

Germline CDR1 MGHRA, CDR2 YSYEKL. V dropped 1 base and J dropped 5 bases, with 14 bases sitting between them. This CDR3 is built from 15 residues. Seattle patients were enrolled during active infection and followed longitudinally. TCRdb's table, derived via immunoSEQ multiplex PCR, lists solely in-frame clones and lacks some. The sample lists roughly 190,000 clones, roughly 92% occurring once. The gene calls are TRBV4-1 and TRBJ1-2; a possible D gene is TRBD1 (6 bases). The sequence was obtained from a man aged 25-40 years with COVID-19, enrolled during active disease. Input material: peripheral blood. CDR3 sequence reads: CASSQAGVNGYGYTF. CDR3 in DNA: TGCGCCAGCAGCCAAGCAGGGGTCAACGGTTATGGCTACACCTTC.